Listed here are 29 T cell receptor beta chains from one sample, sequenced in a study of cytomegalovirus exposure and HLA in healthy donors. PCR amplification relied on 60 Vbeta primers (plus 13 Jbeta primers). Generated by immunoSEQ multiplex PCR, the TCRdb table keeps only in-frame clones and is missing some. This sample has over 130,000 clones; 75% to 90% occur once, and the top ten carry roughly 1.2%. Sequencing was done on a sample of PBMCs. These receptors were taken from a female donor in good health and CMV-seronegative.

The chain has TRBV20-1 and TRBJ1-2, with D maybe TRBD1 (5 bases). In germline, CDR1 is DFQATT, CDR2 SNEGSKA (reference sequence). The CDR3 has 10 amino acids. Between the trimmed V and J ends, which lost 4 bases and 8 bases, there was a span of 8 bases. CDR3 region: CSATGEGYTF. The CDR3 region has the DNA TGCAGTGCTACGGGGGAGGGCTACACCTTC.

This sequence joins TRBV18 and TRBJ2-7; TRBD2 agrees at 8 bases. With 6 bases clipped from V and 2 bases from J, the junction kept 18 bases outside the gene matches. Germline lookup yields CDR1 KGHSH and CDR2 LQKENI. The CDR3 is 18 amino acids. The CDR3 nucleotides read TGTGCCAGCTCTCCTGGGACTAGGGCGGTCAGGACCGCCTACGAGCAGTACTTC. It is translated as CASSPGTRAVRTAYEQYF. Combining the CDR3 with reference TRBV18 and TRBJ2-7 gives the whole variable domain NAGVMQNPRHLVRRRGQEARLRCSPMKGHSHVYWYRQLPEEGLKFMVYLQKENIIDESGMPKERFSAEFPKEGPSILRIQQVVRGDSAAYFCASSPGTRAVRTAYEQYFGPGTRLTVT.

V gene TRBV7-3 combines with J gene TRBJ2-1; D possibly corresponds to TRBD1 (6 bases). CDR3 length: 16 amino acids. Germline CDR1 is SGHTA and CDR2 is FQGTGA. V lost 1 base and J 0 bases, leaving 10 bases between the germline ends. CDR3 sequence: CASSLIGGSSYNEQFF. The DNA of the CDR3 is TGTGCCAGCAGCTTAATAGGGGGAAGCTCCTACAATGAGCAGTTCTTC.

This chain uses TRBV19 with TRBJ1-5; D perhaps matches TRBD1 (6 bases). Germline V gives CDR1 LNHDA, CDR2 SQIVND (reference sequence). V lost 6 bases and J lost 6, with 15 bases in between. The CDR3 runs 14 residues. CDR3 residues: CASRWDILGQPQHF. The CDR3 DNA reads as TGTGCCAGTAGGTGGGACATACTAGGTCAGCCCCAGCATTTT.

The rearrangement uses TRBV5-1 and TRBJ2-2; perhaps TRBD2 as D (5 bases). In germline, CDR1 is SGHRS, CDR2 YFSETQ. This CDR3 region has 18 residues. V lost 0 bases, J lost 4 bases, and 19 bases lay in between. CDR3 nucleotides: TGCGCCAGCAGCTTGGCGGTGATAGGGCAGGACTTCACCGGGGAGCTGTTTTTT. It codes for CASSLAVIGQDFTGELFF.

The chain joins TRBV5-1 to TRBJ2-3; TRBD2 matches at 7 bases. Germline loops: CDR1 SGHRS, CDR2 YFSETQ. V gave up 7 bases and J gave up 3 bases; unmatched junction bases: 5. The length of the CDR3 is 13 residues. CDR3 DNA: TGCGCCAGCGCCTGGACTAGAACAGATACGCAGTATTTT. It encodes CASAWTRTDTQYF. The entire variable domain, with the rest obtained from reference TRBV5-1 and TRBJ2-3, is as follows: KAGVTQTPRYLIKTRGQQVTLSCSPISGHRSVSWYQQTPGQGLQFLFEYFSETQRNKGNFPGRFSGRQFSNSRSEMNVSTLELGDSALYLCASAWTRTDTQYFGPGTRLTVL.

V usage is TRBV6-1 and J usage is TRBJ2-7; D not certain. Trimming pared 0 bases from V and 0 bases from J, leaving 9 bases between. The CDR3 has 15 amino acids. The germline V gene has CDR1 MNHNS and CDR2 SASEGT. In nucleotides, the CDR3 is TGTGCCAGCAGTGAAGCGCCGCAGTTCTCCTACGAGCAGTACTTC. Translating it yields CASSEAPQFSYEQYF.

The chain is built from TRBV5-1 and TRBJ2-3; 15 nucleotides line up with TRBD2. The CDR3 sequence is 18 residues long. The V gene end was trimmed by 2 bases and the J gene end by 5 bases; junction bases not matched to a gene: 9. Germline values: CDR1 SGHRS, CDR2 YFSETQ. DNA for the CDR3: TGCGCCAGCAGCTTAGGACTAGCGGGAGGGCCTTGGGAAGATACGCAGTATTTT. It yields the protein CASSLGLAGGPWEDTQYF.

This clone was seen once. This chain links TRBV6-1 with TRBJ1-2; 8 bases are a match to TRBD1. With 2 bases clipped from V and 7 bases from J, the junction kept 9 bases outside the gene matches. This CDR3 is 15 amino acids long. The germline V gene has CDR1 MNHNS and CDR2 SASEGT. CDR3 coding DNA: TGTGCCAGCAGTGAAAAAGTCAGGGGGCTCTCTGGCTACACCTTC. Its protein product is CASSEKVRGLSGYTF.

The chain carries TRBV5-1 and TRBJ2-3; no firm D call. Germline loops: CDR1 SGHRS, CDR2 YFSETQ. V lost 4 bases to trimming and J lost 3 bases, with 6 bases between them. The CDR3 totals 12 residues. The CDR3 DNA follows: TGCGCCAGCAGCACCGGGACAGATACGCAGTATTTT. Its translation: CASSTGTDTQYF. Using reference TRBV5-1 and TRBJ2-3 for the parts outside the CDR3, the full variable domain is KAGVTQTPRYLIKTRGQQVTLSCSPISGHRSVSWYQQTPGQGLQFLFEYFSETQRNKGNFPGRFSGRQFSNSRSEMNVSTLELGDSALYLCASSTGTDTQYFGPGTRLTVL.

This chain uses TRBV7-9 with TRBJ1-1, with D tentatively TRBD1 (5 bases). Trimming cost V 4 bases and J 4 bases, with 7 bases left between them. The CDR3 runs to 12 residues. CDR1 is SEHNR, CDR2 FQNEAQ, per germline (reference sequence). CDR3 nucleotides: TGTGCCAGCAGCTCGGGGGTCACTGAAGCTTTCTTT. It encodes CASSSGVTEAFF.

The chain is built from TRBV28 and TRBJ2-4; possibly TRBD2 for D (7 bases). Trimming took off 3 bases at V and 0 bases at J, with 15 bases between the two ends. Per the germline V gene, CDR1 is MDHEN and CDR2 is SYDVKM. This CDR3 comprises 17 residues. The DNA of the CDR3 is TGTGCCAGCAGTTTCGTTGGAAGGGGGGGAGCCAAAAACATTCAGTACTTC. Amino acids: CASSFVGRGGAKNIQYF.

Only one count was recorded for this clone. In DNA, the CDR3 is TGTGCCAGCAGCTCCTACAGGGGCCTTAGCACAGATACGCAGTATTTT. It translates to CASSSYRGLSTDTQYF. The rearrangement joins TRBV5-6 to TRBJ2-3; TRBD1 aligns across 7 bases. Germline loops: CDR1 SGHDT, CDR2 YYEEEE. J gave up 0 bases and V 3 bases, and 7 bases lay outside the gene matches. The CDR3 runs to 16 residues.

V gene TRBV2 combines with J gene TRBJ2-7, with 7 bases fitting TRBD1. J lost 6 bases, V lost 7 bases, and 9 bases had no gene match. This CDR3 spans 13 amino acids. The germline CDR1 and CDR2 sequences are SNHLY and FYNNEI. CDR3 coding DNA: TGTGCCAGCATAATCGACAGGGATGGCGAGCAGTACTTC. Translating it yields CASIIDRDGEQYF.

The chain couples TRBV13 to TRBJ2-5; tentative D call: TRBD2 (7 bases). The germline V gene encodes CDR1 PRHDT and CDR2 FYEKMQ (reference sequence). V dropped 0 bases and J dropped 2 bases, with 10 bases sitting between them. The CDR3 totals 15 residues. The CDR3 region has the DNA TGTGCCAGCAGCTTAGGGCGGGGGCTTCAAGAGACCCAGTACTTC. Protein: CASSLGRGLQETQYF.

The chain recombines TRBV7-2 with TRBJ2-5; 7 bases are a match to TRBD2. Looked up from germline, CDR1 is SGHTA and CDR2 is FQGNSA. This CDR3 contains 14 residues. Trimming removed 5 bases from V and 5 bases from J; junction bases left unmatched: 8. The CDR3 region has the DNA TGTGCCAGCAGCCAATCCGGGACTAAGGAGACCCAGTACTTC. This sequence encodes CASSQSGTKETQYF.

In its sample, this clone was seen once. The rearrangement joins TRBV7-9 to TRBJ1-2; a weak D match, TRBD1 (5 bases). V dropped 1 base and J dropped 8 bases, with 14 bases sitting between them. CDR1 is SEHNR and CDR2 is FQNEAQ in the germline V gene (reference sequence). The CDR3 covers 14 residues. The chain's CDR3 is CASSLDPQGGGYTF. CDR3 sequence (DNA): TGTGCCAGCAGCTTAGACCCTCAGGGTGGAGGCTACACCTTC.

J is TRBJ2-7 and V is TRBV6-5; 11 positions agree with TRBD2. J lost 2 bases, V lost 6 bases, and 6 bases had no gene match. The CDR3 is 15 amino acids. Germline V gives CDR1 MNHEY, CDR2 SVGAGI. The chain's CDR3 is CASSQTSGIPYEQYF. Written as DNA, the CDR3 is TGTGCCAGCAGCCAGACTAGCGGGATCCCCTACGAGCAGTACTTC.

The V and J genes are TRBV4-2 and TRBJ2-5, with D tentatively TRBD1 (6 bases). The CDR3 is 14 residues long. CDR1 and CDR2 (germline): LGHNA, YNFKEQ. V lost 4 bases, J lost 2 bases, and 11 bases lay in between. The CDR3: CASSRGTKQETQYF. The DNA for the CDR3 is TGTGCCAGCAGCCGGGGGACAAAGCAAGAGACCCAGTACTTC.

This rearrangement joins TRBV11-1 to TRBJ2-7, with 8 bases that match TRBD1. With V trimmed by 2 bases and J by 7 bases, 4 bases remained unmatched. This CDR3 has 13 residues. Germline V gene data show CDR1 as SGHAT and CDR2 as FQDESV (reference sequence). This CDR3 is CASSLPRGHEQYF. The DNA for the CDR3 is TGTGCCAGCAGCTTACCCAGGGGGCATGAGCAGTACTTC.

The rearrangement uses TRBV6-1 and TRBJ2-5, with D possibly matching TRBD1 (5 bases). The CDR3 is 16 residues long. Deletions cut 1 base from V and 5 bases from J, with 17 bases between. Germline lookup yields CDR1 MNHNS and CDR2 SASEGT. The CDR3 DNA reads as TGTGCCAGCAGTGAAGAGACAGTCCCAACCCAGGAGACCCAGTACTTC. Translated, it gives CASSEETVPTQETQYF.

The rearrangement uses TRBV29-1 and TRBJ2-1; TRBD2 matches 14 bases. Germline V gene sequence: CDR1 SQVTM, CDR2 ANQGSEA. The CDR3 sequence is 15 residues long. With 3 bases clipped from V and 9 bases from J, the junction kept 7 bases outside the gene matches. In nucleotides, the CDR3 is TGCAGCGTTGACCCGGGACTAGCGGGAGAGTTTGAGCAGTTCTTC. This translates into CSVDPGLAGEFEQFF.

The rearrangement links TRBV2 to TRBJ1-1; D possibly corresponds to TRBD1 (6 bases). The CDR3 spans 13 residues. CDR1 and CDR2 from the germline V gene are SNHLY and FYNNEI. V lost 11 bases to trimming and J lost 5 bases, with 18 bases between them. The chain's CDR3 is CAGETHRETEAFF. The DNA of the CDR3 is TGTGCCGGAGAAACTCACAGGGAGACTGAAGCTTTCTTT.

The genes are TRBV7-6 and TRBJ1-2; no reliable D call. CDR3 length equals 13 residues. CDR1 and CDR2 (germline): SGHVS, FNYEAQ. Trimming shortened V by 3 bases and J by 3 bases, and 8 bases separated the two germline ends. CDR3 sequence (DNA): TGTGCCAGCAGCTTGGCGGGTGACTATGGCTACACCTTC. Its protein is CASSLAGDYGYTF.

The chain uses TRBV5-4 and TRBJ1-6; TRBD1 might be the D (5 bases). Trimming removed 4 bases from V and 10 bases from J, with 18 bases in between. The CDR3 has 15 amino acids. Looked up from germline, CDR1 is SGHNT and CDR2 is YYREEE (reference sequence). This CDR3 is CASSVEVQGGSPLHF. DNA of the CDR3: TGTGCCAGCAGCGTTGAAGTTCAGGGTGGGTCACCCCTCCACTTT.

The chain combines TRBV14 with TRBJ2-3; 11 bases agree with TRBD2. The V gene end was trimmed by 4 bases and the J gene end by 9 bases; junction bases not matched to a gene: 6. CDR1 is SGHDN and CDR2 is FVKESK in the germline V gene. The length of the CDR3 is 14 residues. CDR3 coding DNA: TGTGCCAGCAGCCTCACTAGCGGGAGATCGACGCAGTATTTT. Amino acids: CASSLTSGRSTQYF.

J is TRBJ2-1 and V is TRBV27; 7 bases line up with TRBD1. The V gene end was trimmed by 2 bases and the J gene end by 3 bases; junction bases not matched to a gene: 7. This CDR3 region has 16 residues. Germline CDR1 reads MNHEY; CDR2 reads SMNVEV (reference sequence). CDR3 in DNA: TGTGCCAGCAGTTTAGTCGGCAGGGGGATCTACAATGAGCAGTTCTTC. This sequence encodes CASSLVGRGIYNEQFF.

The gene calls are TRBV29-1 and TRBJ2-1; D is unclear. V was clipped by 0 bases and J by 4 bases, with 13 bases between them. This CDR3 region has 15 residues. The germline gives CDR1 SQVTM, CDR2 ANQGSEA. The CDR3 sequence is CSVEERLVPYNEQFF. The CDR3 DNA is TGCAGCGTTGAAGAAAGGCTAGTGCCATACAATGAGCAGTTCTTC.

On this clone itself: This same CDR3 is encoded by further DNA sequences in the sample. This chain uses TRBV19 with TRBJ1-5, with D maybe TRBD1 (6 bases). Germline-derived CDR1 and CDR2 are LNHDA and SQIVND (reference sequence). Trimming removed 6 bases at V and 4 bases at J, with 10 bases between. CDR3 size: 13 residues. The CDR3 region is CASRTDSNQPQHF. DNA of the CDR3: TGTGCCAGTAGAACGGACAGTAATCAGCCCCAGCATTTT.